One sample yielded the 19 T cell receptor beta chains listed below, sequenced in a study of cytomegalovirus exposure and HLA in healthy donors. Using immunoSEQ multiplex PCR, the repertoire was profiled, and TCRdb retains in-frame clones only, with some absent. The table records 130,000 to 150,000 clones, about 86% of them present only once. Sequencing was carried out using PBMCs. The receptors derive from a young woman in good health and CMV-seropositive.

The rearrangement uses TRBV5-4 and TRBJ2-4; 7 nucleotides agree with TRBD2. Looked up from germline, CDR1 is SGHNT and CDR2 is YYREEE (reference sequence). Trimming removed 4 bases from V and 4 bases from J; junction bases left unmatched: 8. The CDR3 runs to 15 residues. CDR3 region: CASSAAASGKNIQYF. CDR3 sequence (DNA): TGTGCCAGCAGCGCTGCGGCTAGCGGAAAAAACATTCAGTACTTC. Using reference TRBV5-4 and TRBJ2-4 for the parts outside the CDR3, the full variable domain is ETGVTQSPTHLIKTRGQQVTLRCSSQSGHNTVSWYQQALGQGPQFIFQYYREEENGRGNFPPRFSGLQFPNYSSELNVNALELDDSALYLCASSAAASGKNIQYFGAGTRLSVL.

J is TRBJ1-3 and V is TRBV30, with a possible D match to TRBD1 (5 bases). Germline V gene sequence: CDR1 GTSNPN, CDR2 SVGIG (reference sequence). Trimming removed 1 base at V and 3 bases at J, with 16 bases between. The length of the CDR3 is 16 residues. DNA of the CDR3: TGTGCCTGGAGTGCCCGGTGGGGGGTGATTGGAAACACCATATATTTT. Its translation: CAWSARWGVIGNTIYF.

This chain links TRBV7-9 with TRBJ2-7; perhaps TRBD1 as D (6 bases). The V and J ends lost 6 bases and 8 bases respectively, with 14 bases between them. The germline CDR1 and CDR2 sequences are SEHNR and FQNEAQ (reference sequence). The CDR3 contains 12 residues. Written as DNA, the CDR3 is TGTGCCAGCAGAGGACCACAGGGCAAGCAGTACTTC. This translates into CASRGPQGKQYF.

The V call is TRBV29-1, the J call TRBJ2-1, with TRBD2 as a possible D gene (6 bases). In germline, CDR1 is SQVTM, CDR2 ANQGSEA. The CDR3 runs 12 residues. V lost 3 bases to trimming and J lost 4 bases, with 7 bases between them. The CDR3 region has the DNA TGCAGCGTTGACCGGGGGTACAATGAGCAGTTCTTC. Translation: CSVDRGYNEQFF.

The chain joins TRBV7-8 to TRBJ1-3, with 7 bases identical to TRBD1. J gave up 6 bases and V 5 bases, and 13 bases lay outside the gene matches. Germline V gene lookup returns CDR1 SGHVS and CDR2 FQNEAQ. There are 16 residues in the CDR3. DNA for the CDR3: TGTGCCAGCAGCCACAAAAAGGCGGACAGGCTAAACACCATATATTTT. Translation: CASSHKKADRLNTIYF.

The chain joins TRBV7-3 to TRBJ1-2; 8 bases fit TRBD1. The V and J ends lost 7 bases and 4 bases, in that order; junction bases with no gene match: 8. The CDR3 loop spans 14 amino acids. The germline CDR1 and CDR2 sequences are SGHTA and FQGTGA. In DNA form, the CDR3 reads TGTGCCAGCAAAGTGACAGGGGAGGGCTATGGCTACACCTTC. Protein: CASKVTGEGYGYTF.

This sequence joins TRBV6-6 and TRBJ1-1; D gene ambiguous. Germline CDR1 and CDR2: MNHNY and SVGAGI (reference sequence). The CDR3 extends over 12 amino acids. V lost 0 bases, J lost 5 bases, and 4 bases lay in between. CDR3 sequence: CASSYSETEAFF. In DNA form, the CDR3 reads TGTGCCAGCAGTTACTCGGAGACTGAAGCTTTCTTT.

This sequence joins TRBV18 and TRBJ2-7; the match to TRBD1 covers 9 bases. Germline V gene lookup returns CDR1 KGHSH and CDR2 LQKENI. The CDR3 consists of 17 residues. Trimming cost V 3 bases and J 4 bases; bases outside gene matches: 13. CDR3 amino acids: CASSPSVGGTGFYEQYF. The CDR3 bases are TGTGCCAGCTCACCTAGCGTCGGGGGGACAGGGTTTTACGAGCAGTACTTC. Filled out from reference TRBV18 and TRBJ2-7, the complete variable domain reads NAGVMQNPRHLVRRRGQEARLRCSPMKGHSHVYWYRQLPEEGLKFMVYLQKENIIDESGMPKERFSAEFPKEGPSILRIQQVVRGDSAAYFCASSPSVGGTGFYEQYFGPGTRLTVT.

The chain employs TRBV5-4 and TRBJ2-7; D is unresolved. The CDR3 loop spans 13 amino acids. Trimming took 4 bases from V and 0 from J, leaving 8 bases between them. CDR1 is SGHNT and CDR2 is YYREEE in the germline V gene (reference sequence). CDR3 in amino acids: CASSISGSYEQYF. The CDR3 region has the DNA TGTGCCAGCAGCATATCGGGCTCCTACGAGCAGTACTTC.

The chain uses TRBV19 and TRBJ2-2, with 12 nucleotides matching TRBD2. CDR1 and CDR2 from the germline V gene are LNHDA and SQIVND (reference sequence). V shed 3 bases and J 3 bases; nucleotides not matched to a gene: 5. The CDR3 is 17 residues long. CDR3 nucleotide sequence: TGTGCCAGTAGTATTCTGACTAGCGGGGGCTACACCGGGGAGCTGTTTTTT. This encodes CASSILTSGGYTGELFF.

This sequence joins TRBV9 and TRBJ2-7; D is possibly TRBD1 (5 bases). The V gene lost 0 bases and the J gene lost 3 bases, with 16 bases spanning the gap. The V gene's germline CDR1 is SGDLS and CDR2 YYNGEE. The CDR3 contains 16 residues. CDR3 nucleotides: TGTGCCAGCAGCGTAGGGAGTCAGGGTAGGGGCTACGAGCAGTACTTC. Protein product: CASSVGSQGRGYEQYF. Using reference TRBV9 and TRBJ2-7 for the parts outside the CDR3, the full variable domain is DSGVTQTPKHLITATGQRVTLRCSPRSGDLSVYWYQQSLDQGLQFLIQYYNGEERAKGNILERFSAQQFPDLHSELNLSSLELGDSALYFCASSVGSQGRGYEQYFGPGTRLTVT.

This clone was recorded once. The chain carries TRBV7-2 and TRBJ2-3, with TRBD2 identical over 7 bases. The CDR3 covers 17 residues. CDR1 SGHTA and CDR2 FQGNSA come from the germline V gene. J gave up 8 bases and V 5 bases, and 19 bases lay outside the gene matches. The CDR3 sequence is CASSPMRLADRAGTQYF. CDR3 in DNA: TGTGCCAGCAGCCCCATGAGGCTAGCGGACCGGGCCGGTACGCAGTATTTT.

The chain uses TRBV30 and TRBJ1-6; the D gene is possibly TRBD1 (5 bases). The germline V gene has CDR1 GTSNPN and CDR2 SVGIG (reference sequence). Between the trimmed V and J ends, which lost 5 bases and 6 bases, there was a span of 26 bases. The CDR3 consists of 18 residues. CDR3 residues: CAWEAGTTTGFFNSPLHF. The CDR3 nucleotides read TGTGCCTGGGAGGCCGGGACTACGACCGGGTTTTTTAATTCACCCCTCCACTTT.

V usage is TRBV5-4 and J usage is TRBJ1-4; no reliable D call. The CDR3 is 15 residues long. Trimming left V 2 bases short and J 4 bases short, with 12 bases between. Germline V gene lookup returns CDR1 SGHNT and CDR2 YYREEE (reference sequence). CDR3 DNA sequence: TGTGCCAGCAGCTTCCAAACGGGAAATAATGAAAAACTGTTTTTT. Translated, it gives CASSFQTGNNEKLFF.

The rearrangement uses TRBV5-3 and TRBJ1-6, with D perhaps matching TRBD1 (5 bases). TRBV5-3 is treated as an ORF (open reading frame) with a function not yet certain. With 4 bases removed from V and 4 bases from J, the gap between germline ends came to 15 bases. The CDR3 runs 16 residues. CDR3 sequence (DNA): TGTGCCAGAAGCCCCAGCGGGGGACCTTATAATTCACCCCTCCACTTT. Amino acid sequence: CARSPSGGPYNSPLHF.

The gene calls are TRBV7-8 and TRBJ2-2; 8 bases align to TRBD1. V shed 5 bases and J 6 bases; nucleotides not matched to a gene: 2. The CDR3 spans 13 residues. Germline V gene sequence: CDR1 SGHVS, CDR2 FQNEAQ. CDR3 DNA sequence: TGTGCCAGCAGCCCGACAGGGGCCGGGGAGCTGTTTTTT. Translating it yields CASSPTGAGELFF. The entire variable domain, with the rest obtained from reference TRBV7-8 and TRBJ2-2, is as follows: GAGVSQSPRYKVAKRGQDVALRCDPISGHVSLFWYQQALGQGPEFLTYFQNEAQLDKSGLPSDRFFAERPEGSVSTLKIQRTQQEDSAVYLCASSPTGAGELFFGEGSRLTVL.

This clone was seen a handful of times. The CDR3 reads CASSLSGEGYTF. DNA of the CDR3: TGTGCCAGCAGCTTATCAGGGGAGGGCTACACCTTC. The V call is TRBV7-9, the J call TRBJ1-2, with D perhaps TRBD1 (6 bases). Germline lookup yields CDR1 SEHNR and CDR2 FQNEAQ (reference sequence). The CDR3 is 12 amino acids. V lost 2 bases and J 8 bases, leaving 9 bases between the germline ends.

This clone was seen once. The genes are TRBV19 and TRBJ2-2; the D gene is possibly TRBD1 (6 bases). The germline V and J ends were trimmed by 7 bases and 6 bases, with 21 bases remaining between them. The CDR3 sequence is 16 residues long. Germline-derived CDR1 and CDR2 are LNHDA and SQIVND (reference sequence). The CDR3 bases are TGTGCCAGTACCCGGACAGAACTCAGATTGTCCGGGGAGCTGTTTTTT. This sequence encodes CASTRTELRLSGELFF.

The genes are TRBV19 and TRBJ1-1, with unresolved D. Trimming left V 0 bases short and J 0 bases short, with 11 bases between. The CDR3 has 16 residues. Germline V gene data show CDR1 as LNHDA and CDR2 as SQIVND (reference sequence). DNA of the CDR3: TGTGCCAGTAGTATAGATCGGGAGGGCATGAACACTGAAGCTTTCTTT. It yields the protein CASSIDREGMNTEAFF.